The 14 T cell receptor beta chains below all came from one sample that was sequenced in a study of radiation and T cells in renal cell carcinoma. The time point: blood 4 weeks post-SBRT, at nephrectomy. Stated treatment: 15 Gy SBRT to primary tumor, nephrectomy 4 weeks later. The repertoire was sequenced with immunoSEQ multiplex PCR; TCRdb's copy has only in-frame clones and lacks some. The sample yields 97,000 or so clones, roughly 84% seen once. Sequenced here: blood, sampled from a patient whose treatment included radiotherapy and nephrectomy. These receptors were obtained from a man aged 55 to 70 with renal cell carcinoma.

The V gene is TRBV19, the J gene TRBJ2-3; tentatively, D is TRBD1 (6 bases). The CDR3 is 17 residues long. The V gene lost 5 bases and the J gene lost 1 base, with 19 bases spanning the gap. The V gene's germline CDR1 is LNHDA and CDR2 SQIVND (reference sequence). The CDR3 spells CASSFDSGTPGTDTQYF. The CDR3 nucleotides read TGTGCCAGTAGTTTTGACTCCGGGACACCAGGCACAGATACGCAGTATTTT.

In its sample, this clone was seen once. J is TRBJ2-2 and V is TRBV7-9, with 9 positions matching TRBD2. The V gene's germline CDR1 is SEHNR and CDR2 FQNEAQ (reference sequence). The CDR3 spans 15 residues. With V trimmed by 6 bases and J by 5 bases, 7 bases remained unmatched. CDR3 amino acids: CASSSGSVLTGELFF. The CDR3 region has the DNA TGTGCCAGCAGTAGCGGGAGCGTGCTAACCGGGGAGCTGTTTTTT.

This clone was picked up a small number of times. The chain carries TRBV19 and TRBJ1-5; D is unresolved. The length of the CDR3 is 15 residues. Trimming shortened V by 5 bases and J by 0 bases, and 11 bases separated the two germline ends. Germline CDR1 LNHDA, CDR2 SQIVND (reference sequence). DNA for the CDR3: TGTGCCAGTAGTCAGTCCGGGATTAGCAATCAGCCCCAGCATTTT. This sequence encodes CASSQSGISNQPQHF.

The gene calls are TRBV7-9 and TRBJ2-3; 8 positions match TRBD2. Germline-derived CDR1 and CDR2 are SEHNR and FQNEAQ (reference sequence). With 5 bases clipped from V and 1 base from J, the junction kept 5 bases outside the gene matches. The CDR3 has 15 residues. CDR3 in DNA: TGTGCCAGCAGCCCGGGACTAGGCCGCACAGATACGCAGTATTTT. Translation gives CASSPGLGRTDTQYF.

The chain is built from TRBV7-9 and TRBJ2-3, with D perhaps TRBD1 (6 bases). Germline CDR1 and CDR2: SEHNR and FQNEAQ (reference sequence). CDR3 length: 15 amino acids. Trimming left V 5 bases short and J 4 bases short, with 16 bases between. As DNA, the CDR3 is TGTGCCAGCAGCAGAATACAGGGTTTCGCAGATACGCAGTATTTT. Residues: CASSRIQGFADTQYF. Filled out from reference TRBV7-9 and TRBJ2-3, the complete variable domain reads DTGVSQNPRHKITKRGQNVTFRCDPISEHNRLYWYRQTLGQGPEFLTYFQNEAQLEKSRLLSDRFSAERPKGSFSTLEIQRTEQGDSAMYLCASSRIQGFADTQYFGPGTRLTVL.

The chain has TRBV7-2 and TRBJ2-7; D is possibly TRBD2 (6 bases). Deletions cut 2 bases from V and 2 bases from J, with 13 bases between. There are 15 residues in the CDR3. Per the germline V gene, CDR1 is SGHTA and CDR2 is FQGNSA. CDR3 sequence reads: CASSLPPGDPYEQYF. CDR3 bases: TGTGCCAGCAGCTTACCCCCGGGGGACCCCTACGAGCAGTACTTC.

This clone counts as medium-sized. The rearrangement joins TRBV28 to TRBJ1-1; 10 bases align to TRBD1. Losses at the gene ends were 4 bases for V and 4 bases for J; bases not matched to a gene: 12. Germline loops: CDR1 MDHEN, CDR2 SYDVKM. This CDR3 has 17 residues. The CDR3 protein is CASSSDRQGAWSTEAFF. The CDR3 DNA reads as TGTGCCAGCAGTTCCGATAGACAGGGGGCATGGAGCACTGAAGCTTTCTTT.

This clone was found once. This chain links TRBV5-1 with TRBJ2-5; 9 bases match TRBD2. Germline CDR1 is SGHRS and CDR2 is YFSETQ. This CDR3 contains 16 residues. With 4 bases clipped from V and 11 bases from J, the junction kept 18 bases outside the gene matches. The chain's CDR3 is CASSPGRLAGLREQYF. The CDR3 nucleotides read TGCGCCAGCAGCCCCGGGCGGCTAGCGGGGTTAAGGGAGCAGTACTTC.

The chain is built from TRBV7-6 and TRBJ2-1; 9 bases match TRBD2. The CDR3 consists of 16 residues. Germline-derived CDR1 and CDR2 are SGHVS and FNYEAQ. V trimming: 5 bases; J trimming: 2 bases; junction bases outside the gene matches: 7. Here the CDR3 DNA reads TGTGCCAGCAGCGGTCTAGCGGGGATTACCTACAATGAGCAGTTCTTC. This codes for CASSGLAGITYNEQFF.

Note on this clone: One end of the junction varies from germline; a read error may be responsible. This chain links TRBV30 with TRBJ2-7; 9 bases fit TRBD1. CDR3 size: 14 residues. Germline V CDR1 and CDR2: GTSNPN, SVGIG (reference sequence). The CDR3 nucleotides are TGTGCCTGGAGAAGGGACAGGGTCTCCCACGAGCAGTACTTC. This codes for CAWRRDRVSHEQYF.

The V and J genes are TRBV27 and TRBJ1-2, with D unclear. Germline loops: CDR1 MNHEY, CDR2 SMNVEV (reference sequence). The CDR3 is 13 residues long. With 0 bases removed from V and 4 bases from J, the gap between germline ends came to 6 bases. DNA of the CDR3: TGTGCCAGCAGTTTATCTGCAACCTATGGCTACACCTTC. It specifies CASSLSATYGYTF.

The chain has TRBV5-4 and TRBJ2-1; the match to TRBD2 covers 11 bases. With 3 bases clipped from V and 6 bases from J, the junction kept 5 bases outside the gene matches. This CDR3 is 15 amino acids long. From germline, CDR1 is SGHNT and CDR2 YYREEE (reference sequence). The CDR3 loop is CASSSGTSGVNEQFF. CDR3 nucleotide sequence: TGTGCCAGCAGCTCCGGGACTAGCGGAGTCAATGAGCAGTTCTTC.

V and J are TRBV7-9 and TRBJ2-3; D is unresolved. CDR1 and CDR2 from the germline V gene are SEHNR and FQNEAQ (reference sequence). This CDR3 has 14 amino acids. V was trimmed by 5 bases and J by 4 bases, leaving 13 bases between them. The CDR3 coding sequence is TGTGCCAGCAGCCCTATGAATTTCGCAGATACGCAGTATTTT. Its translation: CASSPMNFADTQYF.

The chain combines TRBV4-3 with TRBJ2-5; 8 bases line up with TRBD1. The trim removed 3 bases at V and 0 bases at J, leaving 6 bases unmatched. CDR1 and CDR2 (germline): LGHNA, YSLEER. The CDR3 extends over 16 amino acids. The CDR3 here is CASSHGQGEHQETQYF. The CDR3 DNA reads TGCGCCAGCAGCCATGGACAGGGTGAGCACCAAGAGACCCAGTACTTC.